The entry below gives a single T cell receptor (beta chain) sequence along with its context. Profiling relied on immunoSEQ multiplex PCR, and the TCRdb table lists in-frame clones only, not all of them. The table includes 90,000 to 110,000 clones, around 81% detected once. Trimming left V 3 bases short and J 10 bases short, with 8 bases between. Germline lookup yields CDR1 SGHNT and CDR2 YYREEE (reference sequence). This CDR3 has 11 amino acids. The sample originates from a study of blood T cell repertoires in COVID-19. Study information: Acute-phase and convalescent COVID-19 samples originated in the United States, Italy and Spain. PBMCs, B-cell-depleted T cells, or T cells were the source of the cDNA or gDNA that made up the material.

The TCR originated in a woman in her sixties or seventies with acute or convalescent COVID-19. The chain employs TRBV5-4 and TRBJ2-1, with D unresolved. The sample consisted of peripheral blood. The CDR3 spells CASSYMGEQFF. The CDR3, as DNA: TGTGCCAGCAGCTATATGGGCGAGCAGTTCTTC.